The 22 T cell receptor beta chains in this list originate from one sample, sequenced in a study of beta chain features in type 1 diabetes. Regarding the study as a whole: Moderate but significant shortening of TCRB CDR3s was recorded in all four CD4+ subsets from Type 1 diabetes patients.

These TCRs' antigens remain unknown. cDNA synthesis used the whole RNA isolate, giving expressed TCRB sequences. Produced via immunoSEQ multiplex PCR; TCRdb's table is partial and in-frame only. Among fewer than 450,000 clones listed, approximately 12% were seen once. The sample comprised naive CD4+ T cells from blood. The receptors here all came from a woman between 18 and 29 years old with type 1 diabetes.

This clone was picked up a small number of times. The chain joins TRBV29-1 to TRBJ1-1; 7 bases are a match to TRBD1. V shed 6 bases and J 1 base; nucleotides not matched to a gene: 8. The CDR3 spans 14 residues. Per germline, CDR1 SQVTM and CDR2 ANQGSEA. In DNA form, the CDR3 reads TGCAGCGTCTACCGGGACAGTCGGAACACTGAAGCTTTCTTT. Translating gives CSVYRDSRNTEAFF.

This clone appeared a few times. The chain links TRBV7-8 to TRBJ1-3; perhaps TRBD1 as D (6 bases). Germline values: CDR1 SGHVS, CDR2 FQNEAQ. The CDR3 spans 16 residues. The V end lost 3 bases, the J end lost 2 bases, and 14 bases lay between the germline ends. CDR3 nucleotides: TGTGCCAGCAGCTTGACAGGCGGGTTGCCTGGAAACACCATATATTTT. This translates into CASSLTGGLPGNTIYF.

This clone was counted only a few times. The V call is TRBV29-1, the J call TRBJ2-3; D perhaps matches TRBD2 (5 bases). The germline V gene has CDR1 SQVTM and CDR2 ANQGSEA. V was clipped by 4 bases and J by 2 bases, with 13 bases between them. The CDR3 contains 14 residues. CDR3 protein: CSVGYSGNTDTQYF. The CDR3 DNA sequence: TGCAGCGTTGGCTACTCGGGGAACACAGATACGCAGTATTTT.

This clone was counted a few times. The chain is built from TRBV27 and TRBJ2-7; TRBD1 is a possible D gene (6 bases). Germline V gives CDR1 MNHEY, CDR2 SMNVEV (reference sequence). V was clipped by 2 bases and J by 4 bases, with 21 bases between them. CDR3 length: 17 amino acids. The CDR3 nucleotides read TGTGCCAGCAGTTTACGGCAGGGGAAGCCCAACTTTTACGAGCAGTACTTC. Protein: CASSLRQGKPNFYEQYF.

This clone was picked up a small number of times. Here the CDR3 reads CASKEGTYEQYF. CDR3 sequence (DNA): TGTGCCAGCAAAGAGGGTACCTACGAGCAGTACTTC. This chain joins TRBV28 and TRBJ2-7; D perhaps matches TRBD2 (5 bases). This CDR3 has 12 residues. Germline CDR1 reads MDHEN; CDR2 reads SYDVKM. V gave up 7 bases and J gave up 2 bases, with 9 bases separating them.

This clone was seen only once. The rearrangement uses TRBV15 and TRBJ1-1; possible D gene TRBD1, 6 bases. Per germline, CDR1 LNHNV and CDR2 YYDKDF (reference sequence). This CDR3 spans 13 amino acids. V was cut by 2 bases and J by 7 bases, with 11 bases left in between. The CDR3 here is CATSRSGAGEAFF. The CDR3 DNA reads TGTGCCACCAGCAGATCAGGGGCGGGTGAAGCTTTCTTT. The whole variable domain, filled in from reference TRBV15 and TRBJ1-1, reads DAMVIQNPRYQVTQFGKPVTLSCSQTLNHNVMYWYQQKSSQAPKLLFHYYDKDFNNEADTPDNFQSRRPNTSFCFLDIRSPGLGDTAMYLCATSRSGAGEAFFGQGTRLTVV.

This clone was seen only a few times. The chain links TRBV27 to TRBJ2-6; D is ambiguous. The germline V gene has CDR1 MNHEY and CDR2 SMNVEV (reference sequence). Trimming removed 7 bases from V and 0 bases from J, with 10 bases in between. The CDR3 loop spans 15 amino acids. The CDR3, as DNA: TGTGCCAGCACCAATCGGTTCTCTGGGGCCAACGTCCTGACTTTC. Translation gives CASTNRFSGANVLTF.

The gene calls are TRBV11-2 and TRBJ2-1, with 12 bases matching TRBD2. The CDR3 has 16 amino acids. V shed 4 bases, J shed 5 bases, and the junction held 6 bases outside the gene matches. Germline loops: CDR1 SGHAT, CDR2 FQNNGV. CDR3 nucleotide sequence: TGTGCCAGCAGCTGGCGTGGACTAGCGGGAAACAATGAGCAGTTCTTC. Protein sequence: CASSWRGLAGNNEQFF.

This clone was seen a handful of times. The rearrangement links TRBV7-9 to TRBJ1-1; D not resolved. Deletions cut 5 bases from V and 8 bases from J, with 18 bases between. CDR1 and CDR2 from the germline V gene are SEHNR and FQNEAQ (reference sequence). The CDR3 spans 14 residues. CDR3 bases: TGTGCCAGCAGCCCCCGAGGTGGGGAGAACGAAGCTTTCTTT. Protein sequence: CASSPRGGENEAFF.

V gene TRBV4-3 combines with J gene TRBJ2-5, with TRBD1 matching 9 bases. CDR3 size: 15 residues. Germline assignment: CDR1 LGHNA and CDR2 YSLEER. The junction had 8 bases not matched to a gene; V was cut back by 4 bases and J by 5 bases. In DNA, the CDR3 is TGCGCCAGCAGCCCCGGACAGGGGACTCGGGAGACCCAGTACTTC. It is translated as CASSPGQGTRETQYF.

The chain couples TRBV30 to TRBJ2-7; the D gene is possibly TRBD2 (5 bases). CDR3 length: 12 amino acids. Germline V gives CDR1 GTSNPN, CDR2 SVGIG (reference sequence). Between the trimmed V and J ends, which lost 4 bases and 9 bases, there was a span of 16 bases. The CDR3 is CAWIAGSERQYF. The CDR3 nucleotides read TGTGCCTGGATCGCGGGTTCTGAGAGGCAGTACTTC. The complete variable domain, with remaining parts taken from reference TRBV30 and TRBJ2-7, reads SQTIHQWPATLVQPVGSPLSLECTVEGTSNPNLYWYRQAAGRGLQLLFYSVGIGQISSEVPQNLSASRPQDRQFILSSKKLLLSDSGFYLCAWIAGSERQYFGPGTRLTVT.

Note on this clone: Other DNA sequences within the sample encode an identical CDR3. The CDR3, as DNA: TGTGCCAGCTCACCAGGACTGCCGAACACCGGGGAGCTGTTTTTT. Amino acids: CASSPGLPNTGELFF. The rearrangement links TRBV18 to TRBJ2-2; TRBD2 might be the D (5 bases). V lost 2 bases and J 0 bases, leaving 7 bases between the germline ends. The CDR3 extends over 15 amino acids. Germline V lookup: CDR1 KGHSH, CDR2 LQKENI.

This clone showed up just a few times. The chain recombines TRBV6-5 with TRBJ2-1, with D possibly TRBD2 on 6 matching bases. CDR3 length: 16 amino acids. Per germline, CDR1 MNHEY and CDR2 SVGAGI. V lost 0 bases to trimming and J lost 5 bases, with 14 bases between them. CDR3 region: CASSYSTVGGNNEQFF. The CDR3 DNA follows: TGTGCCAGCAGTTACTCGACTGTGGGAGGTAACAATGAGCAGTTCTTC.

The rearrangement uses TRBV7-9 and TRBJ1-1; a weak D match, TRBD1 (5 bases). CDR1 is SEHNR, CDR2 FQNEAQ, per germline (reference sequence). The V and J ends lost 5 bases and 6 bases respectively, with 13 bases between them. The CDR3 is 13 amino acids. The CDR3 DNA is TGTGCCAGCAGCCTCGGGGGAGCTCCTGAAGCTTTCTTT. Amino acid sequence: CASSLGGAPEAFF.

A few counts support this clone. This rearrangement joins TRBV30 to TRBJ1-2; D gene ambiguous. Germline CDR1 GTSNPN, CDR2 SVGIG (reference sequence). V gave up 0 bases and J gave up 0 bases, with 11 bases separating them. The CDR3 sequence is 15 residues long. CDR3 region: CAWSVGTGTNYGYTF. The CDR3 nucleotides are TGTGCCTGGAGTGTCGGAACGGGGACTAACTATGGCTACACCTTC.

This clone was seen a few times. The genes are TRBV7-2 and TRBJ2-7; TRBD2 agrees at 8 bases. CDR1 is SGHTA and CDR2 is FQGNSA in the germline V gene. The CDR3 spans 15 residues. The ends lost 5 bases at V and 3 bases at J; junction bases unmatched: 9. DNA of the CDR3: TGTGCCAGCAGCCTAAGCGGGAGTAGCGGCTACGAGCAGTACTTC. Translation: CASSLSGSSGYEQYF.

This clone was counted at least ten times. The V gene is TRBV4-3, the J gene TRBJ2-5; tentative D call: TRBD2 (6 bases). Trimming shortened V by 1 base and J by 5 bases, and 14 bases separated the two germline ends. The CDR3 has 15 amino acids. Germline values: CDR1 LGHNA, CDR2 YSLEER. CDR3 DNA: TGCGCCAGCAGCCAAGTTGTGGGACTGACGGAGACCCAGTACTTC. This encodes CASSQVVGLTETQYF.

This rearrangement joins TRBV2 to TRBJ2-3; D unclear. There are 15 residues in the CDR3. Trimming removed 4 bases at V and 1 base at J, with 12 bases between. The germline gives CDR1 SNHLY, CDR2 FYNNEI. Here the CDR3 reads CASSALAGGTDTQYF. The CDR3 region has the DNA TGTGCCAGCAGTGCTTTGGCTGGTGGCACAGATACGCAGTATTTT.

This clone appeared a few times. The V and J genes are TRBV13 and TRBJ2-2; the D gene is possibly TRBD2 (6 bases). The CDR3 covers 16 residues. Per the germline V gene, CDR1 is PRHDT and CDR2 is FYEKMQ (reference sequence). The V end was cut by 5 bases, the J end by 2 bases, with 15 bases between. This CDR3 reads CASSPPGLFNTGELFF. DNA of the CDR3: TGTGCCAGCAGCCCCCCGGGACTTTTCAACACCGGGGAGCTGTTTTTT.

Only a few counts were recorded for this clone. The gene calls are TRBV30 and TRBJ2-3, with 8 nucleotides matching TRBD2. The CDR3 is 13 amino acids. V was clipped by 7 bases and J by 1 base; unmatched bases: 4. From germline, CDR1 is GTSNPN and CDR2 SVGIG (reference sequence). As DNA, the CDR3 is TGTGCCTCGCGGGGGGCAGGCACAGATACGCAGTATTTT. Translated, it gives CASRGAGTDTQYF.

The gene calls are TRBV5-4 and TRBJ2-7, with 10 bases that match TRBD1. This CDR3 region has 14 residues. Germline CDR1 SGHNT, CDR2 YYREEE (reference sequence). Trimming removed 2 bases from V and 5 bases from J; junction bases left unmatched: 4. CDR3 nucleotide sequence: TGTGCCAGCAGCTTAAGAGGGACAGGGGACGAGCAGTACTTC. It is translated as CASSLRGTGDEQYF.

This clone occurred a few times. V is TRBV2 and J is TRBJ1-1, with D unclear. The germline gives CDR1 SNHLY, CDR2 FYNNEI. V was trimmed by 4 bases and J by 1 base, leaving 7 bases between them. The CDR3 spans 13 residues. The CDR3 DNA is TGTGCCAGCAGTGTTGAGGGGAACACTGAAGCTTTCTTT. This encodes CASSVEGNTEAFF.